What follows are 16 T cell receptor beta chains derived from one specimen sequenced in a study of T cells in localized non-small cell lung cancer. The assay was immunoSEQ multiplex PCR, and TCRdb's table has in-frame clones only and misses some. The sample holds under 35,000 clones, more than 75% seen once. The sample here was peripheral blood, taken before any cancer treatment. The receptors shown here come from a male donor aged 60 or over with stage II squamous cell lung carcinoma.

The chain carries TRBV19 and TRBJ1-1, with D possibly being TRBD1 (5 bases). Germline V gene lookup returns CDR1 LNHDA and CDR2 SQIVND (reference sequence). With 2 bases removed from V and 7 bases from J, the gap between germline ends came to 14 bases. The CDR3 loop spans 14 amino acids. As DNA, the CDR3 is TGTGCCAGTAGTATATGGGGCCCGGGTAATGAAGCTTTCTTT. Translation: CASSIWGPGNEAFF.

The chain is built from TRBV5-1 and TRBJ2-5; the D is unclear. Germline-derived CDR1 and CDR2 are SGHRS and YFSETQ. V was cut by 4 bases and J by 3 bases, with 10 bases left in between. The CDR3 sequence is 13 residues long. CDR3 sequence: CASSPESEETQYF. Written as DNA, the CDR3 is TGCGCCAGCAGCCCCGAGTCCGAAGAGACCCAGTACTTC.

The chain is built from TRBV28 and TRBJ1-3; D is undetermined. Trimming stripped 4 bases from V and 7 bases from J, with 8 bases between. Germline V lookup: CDR1 MDHEN, CDR2 SYDVKM. The CDR3 sequence is 12 residues long. The CDR3 bases are TGTGCCAGCAGTTCCGGCTATAACACCATATATTTT. It encodes CASSSGYNTIYF.

The V call is TRBV30, the J call TRBJ1-6, with a weak D call TRBD1 (5 bases). Deletions cut 3 bases from V and 4 bases from J, with 10 bases between. This CDR3 has 14 amino acids. Germline V gene data show CDR1 as GTSNPN and CDR2 as SVGIG (reference sequence). CDR3 nucleotides: TGTGCCTGGAGCCCGGGACCGTATAATTCACCCCTCCACTTT. This sequence encodes CAWSPGPYNSPLHF.

This clone has a handful of counts. The chain recombines TRBV12-5 with TRBJ1-2, with D tentatively TRBD1 (5 bases). V shed 5 bases and J shed 4 bases, with 17 bases lying between them. Germline CDR1 is LGHNT and CDR2 is FRNRAP. The CDR3 loop spans 15 amino acids. CDR3 protein: CASGPATGPPYGYTF. The CDR3 region has the DNA TGTGCTAGTGGTCCCGCCACGGGGCCTCCCTATGGCTACACCTTC.

This sequence joins TRBV5-1 and TRBJ2-1, with 8 bases lining up with TRBD2. The CDR3 covers 16 residues. The V gene end was trimmed by 4 bases and the J gene end by 0 bases; junction bases not matched to a gene: 6. CDR1 and CDR2 from the germline V gene are SGHRS and YFSETQ. In DNA, the CDR3 is TGCGCCAGCAGCCGACTAGCGTCCAGCTCCTACAATGAGCAGTTCTTC. This codes for CASSRLASSSYNEQFF.

This chain connects TRBV7-8 to TRBJ1-1; D remains unclear. This CDR3 is built from 11 residues. Germline CDR1 reads SGHVS; CDR2 reads FQNEAQ. Between the trimmed V and J ends, which lost 4 bases and 3 bases, there was a span of 3 bases. The CDR3 here is CASSSDTEAFF. CDR3 bases: TGTGCCAGCAGCTCAGACACTGAAGCTTTCTTT.

V gene TRBV7-2 combines with J gene TRBJ2-2; perhaps TRBD2 as D (6 bases). Per germline, CDR1 SGHTA and CDR2 FQGNSA. CDR3 size: 15 residues. V gave up 5 bases and J gave up 0 bases, with 10 bases separating them. Here the CDR3 reads CASSVGLSNTGELFF. DNA of the CDR3: TGTGCCAGCAGCGTGGGACTGTCGAACACCGGGGAGCTGTTTTTT.

J is TRBJ1-6 and V is TRBV10-2; D unclear. CDR1 and CDR2 from the germline V gene are WSHSY and SAAADI. Deletions cut 7 bases from V and 7 bases from J, with 8 bases between. The CDR3 consists of 12 residues. DNA of the CDR3: TGCGCCAGCACCTTAGGGAATTCACCCCTCCACTTT. It codes for CASTLGNSPLHF.

The gene calls are TRBV7-9 and TRBJ2-5; D gene unclear. This CDR3 region has 14 residues. The V gene's germline CDR1 is SEHNR and CDR2 FQNEAQ (reference sequence). V was shortened by 1 base and J by 1 base, with 7 bases between the two germline ends. Here the CDR3 DNA reads TGTGCCAGCAGCTTAGTGGCGATCCAAGAGACCCAGTACTTC. Translation: CASSLVAIQETQYF.

The chain uses TRBV5-4 and TRBJ2-5; D unclear. Germline V gene lookup returns CDR1 SGHNT and CDR2 YYREEE (reference sequence). CDR3 length: 14 residues. V was pared by 6 bases and J by 1 base, with 13 bases between. This chain's CDR3 is CASTLPGIQETQYF. DNA of the CDR3: TGTGCCAGCACCCTCCCAGGTATCCAAGAGACCCAGTACTTC.

In its sample, this clone was seen once. The gene calls are TRBV5-1 and TRBJ1-1; no clear D gene. This CDR3 contains 13 residues. Trimming pared 4 bases from V and 5 bases from J, leaving 12 bases between. Germline lookup yields CDR1 SGHRS and CDR2 YFSETQ. The CDR3 protein is CASSLNGETEAFF. For the CDR3, the DNA is TGCGCCAGCAGCCTTAACGGAGAAACTGAAGCTTTCTTT.

This clone has more than one count but fewer than ten. The chain has TRBV18 and TRBJ2-7, with D perhaps TRBD2 (6 bases). The V end lost 5 bases, the J end lost 9 bases, and 17 bases lay between the germline ends. Germline loops: CDR1 KGHSH, CDR2 LQKENI. This CDR3 is built from 13 residues. DNA of the CDR3: TGTGCCAGCTCAGTACCGGGACTCCGTAGGCAGTACTTC. Protein sequence: CASSVPGLRRQYF.

The chain links TRBV6-5 to TRBJ2-1; D call uncertain. The CDR3 has 14 amino acids. CDR1 and CDR2 from the germline V gene are MNHEY and SVGAGI. V lost 8 bases, J lost 0 bases, and 11 bases lay in between. CDR3 sequence reads: CASVPTSSYNEQFF. CDR3 in DNA: TGTGCCAGCGTCCCTACCAGCTCCTACAATGAGCAGTTCTTC.

This clone has only one observation. The J gene is TRBJ2-7, the V gene TRBV5-1, with D maybe TRBD2 (5 bases). This CDR3 has 14 amino acids. Germline CDR1 and CDR2: SGHRS and YFSETQ. Trimming shortened V by 4 bases and J by 3 bases, and 14 bases separated the two germline ends. The CDR3 reads CASSAMSGRYEQYF. CDR3 DNA sequence: TGCGCCAGCAGCGCGATGAGCGGACGCTACGAGCAGTACTTC.

The V call is TRBV18, the J call TRBJ2-7; 7 nucleotides agree with TRBD2. The V segment lost 3 bases and the J segment 3 bases; nucleotides outside the gene matches: 8. The CDR3 has 15 residues. Germline values: CDR1 KGHSH, CDR2 LQKENI. CDR3: CASSPTSDQHYEQYF. Here the CDR3 DNA reads TGTGCCAGCTCACCCACTAGCGACCAACACTACGAGCAGTACTTC.